This entry features one T cell receptor (beta chain) sequence. Sequence at one end of the junction differs from germline and may be a read error. These data come from a study of cytomegalovirus exposure and HLA in healthy donors. In the PCR, 60 Vbeta and 13 Jbeta primers were used. Only in-frame clones appear in the TCRdb table, and some are missing; sequencing was by immunoSEQ multiplex PCR. This table has around 140,000 clones, roughly 80% appearing once. The CDR3 contains 18 residues. From germline, CDR1 is SSHAT and CDR2 FNYEAQ (reference sequence). The rearrangement joins TRBV7-7 to TRBJ2-1, with D possibly TRBD2 on 6 matching bases. The sample taken for sequencing was PBMCs. The source of this sequence is a man aged 35 to 55 in good health and CMV-seronegative. The CDR3 DNA is TGTGCTAGCAGCTTAGAGCCCCCCCGCGGGGACCTCTACAATGAGCAGTTCTTC. Its protein is CASSLEPPRGDLYNEQFF.